The present T cell receptor beta chain was sequenced within a study of technical replicates of blood from four donors. The CDR3 length is 14 residues. Per the germline V gene, CDR1 is SSHAT and CDR2 is FNYEAQ (reference sequence). TCRdb's table, derived via immunoSEQ multiplex PCR, lists solely in-frame clones and lacks some. The profile shows some 70,000 clones, roughly 92% of them singletons. On this clone itself: One junction end disagrees with the germline gene, perhaps due to a read error.

The rearrangement uses TRBV7-7 and TRBJ2-3; 7 nucleotides line up with TRBD2. The TCR was taken from a human donor in good health. The sample comprised T cells isolated from PBMCs. The CDR3 DNA reads TGTGCTAGCAGCTCCAGTAGCGGGTCGGATACGCAGTATTTT. Its protein is CASSSSSGSDTQYF.